This T cell receptor (beta chain) is drawn from a study of blood T cell repertoires in COVID-19. Method: immunoSEQ multiplex PCR; TCRdb's copy keeps in-frame clones and lacks some. Of about 280,000 clones listed, about 83% are singletons. Turning to this clone: This sample includes further DNA sequences coding for the same CDR3.

Sequenced sample: peripheral blood. The TCR sequence derives from a woman between 50 and 59 years old who had recovered from COVID-19.

CDR3 sequence: CASSPSTGEAFF. The CDR3 DNA follows: TGTGCCAGCTCACCATCAACAGGTGAAGCTTTCTTT. The chain recombines TRBV18 with TRBJ1-1, with D perhaps TRBD1 (5 bases). Germline-derived CDR1 and CDR2 are KGHSH and LQKENI. The CDR3 sequence is 12 residues long. The V and J ends lost 2 bases and 7 bases respectively, with 8 bases between them.